Listed below are T cell receptor beta chains from one sample, sequenced in a study of cytotoxic CD8 clonotypes in ibrutinib-treated CLL. Here immunoSEQ multiplex PCR was the method, and the copy in TCRdb shows in-frame clones only, minus some. This repertoire shows some 92,000 clones, roughly three quarters found once; its top ten account for 20% to 25%. The material was PBMCs, obtained after 24 months of ibrutinib treatment. The receptors here all came from a human donor with chronic lymphocytic leukemia. Both conserved end residues are part of each CDR3. Each record gives: J gene, clone size, V gene, CDR3 length, D gene, CDR3 protein, CDR3 DNA. A D gene is named only where the DNA matches it firmly. Some rows have no size entry. The others give once, few or many, or a class for an expanded clone.

j_call: TRBJ1-2
clone_size: -
v_call: TRBV10-3
cdr3_length: 15
d_call: TRBD1
cdr3_aa: CAISGNSDRRYGYTF
cdr3_nt: TGTGCCATCAGTGGGAACTCGGACAGGAGGTATGGCTACACCTTC

j_call: TRBJ1-1
clone_size: -
v_call: TRBV19
cdr3_length: 13
d_call: -
cdr3_aa: CASSGAVNTEAFF
cdr3_nt: TGTGCCAGTAGCGGCGCGGTTAACACTGAAGCTTTCTTT

j_call: TRBJ2-1
clone_size: -
v_call: TRBV15
cdr3_length: 14
d_call: TRBD1
cdr3_aa: CATSRGQGGDEQFF
cdr3_nt: TGTGCCACCAGCAGAGGACAGGGGGGCGATGAGCAGTTCTTC

j_call: TRBJ1-3
clone_size: -
v_call: TRBV30
cdr3_length: 13
d_call: -
cdr3_aa: CAWSGQTANTIYF
cdr3_nt: TGTGCCTGGAGTGGACAAACCGCGAACACCATATATTTT

j_call: TRBJ2-7
clone_size: -
v_call: TRBV7-2
cdr3_length: 15
d_call: TRBD2
cdr3_aa: CASSPQGGGAYEQYF
cdr3_nt: TGTGCCAGCAGCCCCCAGGGCGGGGGGGCCTACGAGCAGTACTTC

j_call: TRBJ2-1
clone_size: -
v_call: TRBV5-1
cdr3_length: 11
d_call: -
cdr3_aa: CASSVTGEQFF
cdr3_nt: TGCGCCAGCAGCGTTACAGGGGAGCAGTTCTTC

j_call: TRBJ1-1
clone_size: -
v_call: TRBV9
cdr3_length: 13
d_call: -
cdr3_aa: CASSPRMGTEAFF
cdr3_nt: TGTGCCAGCAGCCCTCGGATGGGAACTGAAGCTTTCTTT

j_call: TRBJ2-3
clone_size: -
v_call: TRBV28
cdr3_length: 12
d_call: -
cdr3_aa: CASSRFTDTQYF
cdr3_nt: TGTGCCAGCAGTAGGTTCACTGATACGCAGTATTTT

j_call: TRBJ2-5
clone_size: -
v_call: TRBV9
cdr3_length: 15
d_call: TRBD1
cdr3_aa: CASSPGTGLQETQYF
cdr3_nt: TGTGCCAGCAGCCCCGGGACAGGGCTACAAGAGACCCAGTACTTC

j_call: TRBJ2-2
clone_size: -
v_call: TRBV10-2
cdr3_length: 16
d_call: TRBD2
cdr3_aa: CASGGRLAGDTGELFF
cdr3_nt: TGCGCCAGCGGGGGCCGACTAGCGGGAGATACCGGGGAGCTGTTTTTT

j_call: TRBJ2-7
clone_size: -
v_call: TRBV7-9
cdr3_length: 15
d_call: -
cdr3_aa: CASSLPREGLYEQYF
cdr3_nt: TGTGCCAGCAGCCTCCCGCGAGAGGGCCTCTACGAGCAGTACTTC

j_call: TRBJ1-2
clone_size: once
v_call: TRBV28
cdr3_length: 18
d_call: TRBD1
cdr3_aa: CASSSPPTRGLWNYGYTF
cdr3_nt: TGTGCCAGCAGTTCCCCCCCCACAAGGGGGCTATGGAACTATGGCTACACCTTC

j_call: TRBJ2-7
clone_size: once
v_call: TRBV6-9
cdr3_length: 14
d_call: TRBD2
cdr3_aa: CASAPTSGRRQQYF
cdr3_nt: TGTGCCAGCGCCCCAACTAGCGGGAGAAGGCAGCAGTACTTC

j_call: TRBJ1-1
clone_size: few
v_call: TRBV5-1
cdr3_length: 17
d_call: -
cdr3_aa: CASSLDSGWGMNTEAFF
cdr3_nt: TGCGCCAGCAGCTTGGATTCAGGCTGGGGGATGAACACTGAAGCTTTCTTT

j_call: TRBJ1-2
clone_size: -
v_call: TRBV5-1
cdr3_length: 14
d_call: -
cdr3_aa: CASSLEQGFYGYTF
cdr3_nt: TGCGCCAGCAGCTTGGAACAGGGTTTTTATGGCTACACCTTC

j_call: TRBJ2-3
clone_size: -
v_call: TRBV10-1
cdr3_length: 13
d_call: -
cdr3_aa: CASSMTGTDTQYF
cdr3_nt: TGCGCCAGCAGCATGACTGGCACAGATACGCAGTATTTT

j_call: TRBJ2-7
clone_size: many
v_call: TRBV5-4
cdr3_length: 16
d_call: -
cdr3_aa: CASSHGAGHISYEQYF
cdr3_nt: TGTGCCAGCAGCCACGGCGCAGGACACATTTCCTACGAGCAGTACTTC

j_call: TRBJ2-1
clone_size: -
v_call: TRBV7-3
cdr3_length: 14
d_call: -
cdr3_aa: CASSFPPASNEQFF
cdr3_nt: TGTGCCAGCAGCTTCCCCCCGGCTTCCAATGAGCAGTTCTTC

j_call: TRBJ2-1
clone_size: -
v_call: TRBV10-3
cdr3_length: 14
d_call: TRBD2
cdr3_aa: CAIGTSGSRDEQFF
cdr3_nt: TGTGCCATAGGGACTAGCGGGAGTAGGGATGAGCAGTTCTTC

j_call: TRBJ2-1
clone_size: -
v_call: TRBV7-2
cdr3_length: 17
d_call: -
cdr3_aa: CASSLHSVRGSYNEQFF
cdr3_nt: TGTGCCAGCAGCCTCCACTCGGTCAGGGGCTCCTACAATGAGCAGTTCTTC

j_call: TRBJ2-7
clone_size: few
v_call: TRBV6-6
cdr3_length: 14
d_call: TRBD2
cdr3_aa: CASSSTSMIYEQYF
cdr3_nt: TGTGCCAGCAGCTCGACTAGCATGATCTACGAGCAGTACTTC

j_call: TRBJ2-7
clone_size: -
v_call: TRBV6-5
cdr3_length: 14
d_call: -
cdr3_aa: CASSFDGTPLEQYF
cdr3_nt: TGTGCCAGCAGTTTTGACGGGACACCTCTCGAGCAGTACTTC

j_call: TRBJ1-2
clone_size: -
v_call: TRBV19
cdr3_length: 17
d_call: -
cdr3_aa: CASSIQPGEPPYYGYTF
cdr3_nt: TGTGCCAGTAGTATCCAACCAGGGGAACCTCCGTACTATGGCTACACCTTC

j_call: TRBJ2-2
clone_size: -
v_call: TRBV7-2
cdr3_length: 16
d_call: -
cdr3_aa: CASSFAGTISTGELFF
cdr3_nt: TGTGCCAGCAGCTTTGCAGGAACTATCAGCACCGGGGAGCTGTTTTTT

j_call: TRBJ2-5
clone_size: -
v_call: TRBV20-1
cdr3_length: 11
d_call: -
cdr3_aa: CSAEREETQYF
cdr3_nt: TGCAGTGCCGAACGGGAGGAGACCCAGTACTTC

j_call: TRBJ2-6
clone_size: -
v_call: TRBV28
cdr3_length: 15
d_call: TRBD1
cdr3_aa: CASSDRVSGANVLTF
cdr3_nt: TGTGCCAGCAGTGACAGGGTCTCTGGGGCCAACGTCCTGACTTTC

j_call: TRBJ2-7
clone_size: -
v_call: TRBV2
cdr3_length: 13
d_call: TRBD2
cdr3_aa: CASSEGLAGGRYF
cdr3_nt: TGTGCCAGCAGTGAGGGACTAGCGGGAGGACGATACTTC

j_call: TRBJ1-1
clone_size: few
v_call: TRBV6-1
cdr3_length: 13
d_call: -
cdr3_aa: CASKAPENTEAFF
cdr3_nt: TGTGCCAGCAAGGCTCCGGAGAACACTGAAGCTTTCTTT

j_call: TRBJ1-1
clone_size: -
v_call: TRBV27
cdr3_length: 14
d_call: -
cdr3_aa: CASSPQGMVTEAFF
cdr3_nt: TGTGCCAGCAGTCCACAGGGAATGGTGACTGAAGCTTTCTTT

j_call: TRBJ1-1
clone_size: -
v_call: TRBV7-2
cdr3_length: 14
d_call: -
cdr3_aa: CASSESSLNTEAFF
cdr3_nt: TGTGCCAGCAGCGAGAGCTCACTGAACACTGAAGCTTTCTTT

j_call: TRBJ2-7
clone_size: -
v_call: TRBV5-5
cdr3_length: 14
d_call: -
cdr3_aa: CASSLAGDTYEQYF
cdr3_nt: TGTGCCAGCAGCTTGGCAGGGGACACCTACGAGCAGTACTTC

j_call: TRBJ1-3
clone_size: -
v_call: TRBV6-1
cdr3_length: 18
d_call: TRBD1
cdr3_aa: CASSEEGQEKLYGNTIYF
cdr3_nt: TGTGCCAGCAGTGAGGAAGGACAGGAGAAATTATACGGAAACACCATATATTTT